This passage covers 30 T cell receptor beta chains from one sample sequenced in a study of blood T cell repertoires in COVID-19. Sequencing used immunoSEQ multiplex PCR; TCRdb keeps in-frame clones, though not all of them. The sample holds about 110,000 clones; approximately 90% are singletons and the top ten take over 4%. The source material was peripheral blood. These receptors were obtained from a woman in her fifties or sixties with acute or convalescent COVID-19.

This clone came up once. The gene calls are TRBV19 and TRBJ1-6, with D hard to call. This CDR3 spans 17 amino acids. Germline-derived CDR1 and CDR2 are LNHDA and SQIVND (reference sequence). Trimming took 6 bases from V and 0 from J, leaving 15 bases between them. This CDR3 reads CASSRALQYSYNSPLHF. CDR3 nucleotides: TGTGCCAGTAGCCGCGCCCTACAGTACTCCTATAATTCACCCCTCCACTTT.

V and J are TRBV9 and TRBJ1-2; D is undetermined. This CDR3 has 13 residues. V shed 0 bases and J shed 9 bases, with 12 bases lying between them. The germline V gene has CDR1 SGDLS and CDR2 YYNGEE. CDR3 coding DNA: TGTGCCAGCAGCGTAGACAGCCCCGGGAGCTACACCTTC. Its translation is CASSVDSPGSYTF.

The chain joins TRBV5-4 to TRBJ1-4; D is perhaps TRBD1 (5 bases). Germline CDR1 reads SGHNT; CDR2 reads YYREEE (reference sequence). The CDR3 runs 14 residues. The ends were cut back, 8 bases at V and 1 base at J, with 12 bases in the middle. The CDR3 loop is CASSRGGTNEKLFF. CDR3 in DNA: TGTGCCAGTAGCCGGGGGGGAACTAATGAAAAACTGTTTTTT.

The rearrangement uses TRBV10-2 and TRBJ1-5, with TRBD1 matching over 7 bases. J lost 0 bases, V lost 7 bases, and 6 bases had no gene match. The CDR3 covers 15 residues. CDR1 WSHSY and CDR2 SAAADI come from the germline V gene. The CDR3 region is CASMRTGDSNQPQHF. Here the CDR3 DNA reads TGCGCCAGCATGCGAACAGGGGATAGCAATCAGCCCCAGCATTTT.

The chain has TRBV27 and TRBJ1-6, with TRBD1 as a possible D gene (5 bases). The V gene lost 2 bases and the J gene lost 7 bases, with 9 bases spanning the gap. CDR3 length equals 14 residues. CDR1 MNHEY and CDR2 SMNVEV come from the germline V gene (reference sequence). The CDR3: CASSLGAINSPLHF. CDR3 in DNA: TGTGCCAGCAGTTTAGGGGCCATCAATTCACCCCTCCACTTT.

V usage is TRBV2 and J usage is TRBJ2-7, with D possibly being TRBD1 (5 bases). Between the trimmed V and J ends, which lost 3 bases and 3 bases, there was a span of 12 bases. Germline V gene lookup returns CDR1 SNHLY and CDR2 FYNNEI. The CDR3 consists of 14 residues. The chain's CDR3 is CASSDGAGDYEQYF. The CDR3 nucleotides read TGTGCCAGCAGTGATGGGGCAGGCGACTACGAGCAGTACTTC.

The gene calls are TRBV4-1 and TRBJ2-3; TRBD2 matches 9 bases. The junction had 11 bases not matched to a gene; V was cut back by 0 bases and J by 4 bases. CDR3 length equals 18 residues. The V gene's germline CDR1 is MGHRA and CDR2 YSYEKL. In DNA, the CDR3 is TGCGCCAGCAGCCAAGATCCGGGACTAGCTGATGTACCAGATACGCAGTATTTT. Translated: CASSQDPGLADVPDTQYF.

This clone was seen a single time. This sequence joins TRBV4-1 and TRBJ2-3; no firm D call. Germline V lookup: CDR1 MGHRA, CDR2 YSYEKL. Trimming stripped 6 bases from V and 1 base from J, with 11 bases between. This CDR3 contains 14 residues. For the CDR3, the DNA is TGCGCCAGCAGTTTTTACACCGGCACAGATACGCAGTATTTT. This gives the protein CASSFYTGTDTQYF.

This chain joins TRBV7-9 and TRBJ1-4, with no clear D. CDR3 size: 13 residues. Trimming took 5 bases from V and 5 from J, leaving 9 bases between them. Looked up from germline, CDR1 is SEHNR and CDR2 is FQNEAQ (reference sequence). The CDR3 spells CASSLRLNEKLFF. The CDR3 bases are TGTGCCAGCAGCCTGCGACTGAATGAAAAACTGTTTTTT.

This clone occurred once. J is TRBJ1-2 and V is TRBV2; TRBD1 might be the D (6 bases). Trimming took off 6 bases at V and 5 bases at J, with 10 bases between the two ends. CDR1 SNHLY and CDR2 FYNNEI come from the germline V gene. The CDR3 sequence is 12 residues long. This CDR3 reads CASSQGQYGYTF. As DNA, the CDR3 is TGTGCCAGCAGCCAGGGACAATATGGCTACACCTTC.

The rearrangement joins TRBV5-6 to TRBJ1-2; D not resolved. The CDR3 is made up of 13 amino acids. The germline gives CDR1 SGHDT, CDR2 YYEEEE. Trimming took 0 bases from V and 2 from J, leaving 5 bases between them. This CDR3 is CASSLGQNYGYTF. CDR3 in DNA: TGTGCCAGCAGCTTGGGCCAGAACTATGGCTACACCTTC.

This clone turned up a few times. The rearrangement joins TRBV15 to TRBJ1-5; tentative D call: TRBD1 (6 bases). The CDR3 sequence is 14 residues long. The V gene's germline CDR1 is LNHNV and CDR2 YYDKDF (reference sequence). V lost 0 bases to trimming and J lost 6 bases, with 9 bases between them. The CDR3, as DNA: TGTGCCACCAGCAGAGACAGGGGCAGTCAGCCCCAGCATTTT. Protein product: CATSRDRGSQPQHF.

The CDR3 DNA sequence: TGTGCCAGCTCCCTCGACATCAACTATGGCTACACCTTC. It yields the protein CASSLDINYGYTF. V gene TRBV18 combines with J gene TRBJ1-2; D ambiguous. The CDR3 consists of 13 residues. The V and J ends lost 6 bases and 2 bases respectively, with 10 bases between them. CDR1 is KGHSH and CDR2 is LQKENI in the germline V gene.

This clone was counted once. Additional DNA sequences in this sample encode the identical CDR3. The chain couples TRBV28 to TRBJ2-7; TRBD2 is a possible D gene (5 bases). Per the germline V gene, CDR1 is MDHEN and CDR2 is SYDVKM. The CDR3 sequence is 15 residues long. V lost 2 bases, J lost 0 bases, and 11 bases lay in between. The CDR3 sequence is CASSLSGTSSYEQYF. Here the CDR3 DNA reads TGTGCCAGCAGTTTAAGCGGTACTAGCTCCTACGAGCAGTACTTC.

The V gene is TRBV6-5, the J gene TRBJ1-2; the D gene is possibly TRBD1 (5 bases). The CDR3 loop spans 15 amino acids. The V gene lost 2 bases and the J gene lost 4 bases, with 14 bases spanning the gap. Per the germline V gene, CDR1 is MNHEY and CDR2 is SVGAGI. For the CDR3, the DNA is TGTGCCAGCAGTTACAGCTACAGGAGATCCTATGGCTACACCTTC. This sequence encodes CASSYSYRRSYGYTF.

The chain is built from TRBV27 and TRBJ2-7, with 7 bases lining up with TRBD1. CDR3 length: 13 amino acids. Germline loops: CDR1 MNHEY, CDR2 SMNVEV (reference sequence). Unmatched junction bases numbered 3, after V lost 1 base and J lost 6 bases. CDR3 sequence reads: CASSLLQGFEQYF. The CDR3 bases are TGTGCCAGCAGTTTATTACAGGGGTTCGAGCAGTACTTC.

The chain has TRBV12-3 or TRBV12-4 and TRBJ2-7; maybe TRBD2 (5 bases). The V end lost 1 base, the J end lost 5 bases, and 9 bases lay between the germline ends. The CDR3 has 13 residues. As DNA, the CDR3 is TGTGCCAGCAGTTTAGGAGGGTTCGACGAGCAGTACTTC. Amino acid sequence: CASSLGGFDEQYF.

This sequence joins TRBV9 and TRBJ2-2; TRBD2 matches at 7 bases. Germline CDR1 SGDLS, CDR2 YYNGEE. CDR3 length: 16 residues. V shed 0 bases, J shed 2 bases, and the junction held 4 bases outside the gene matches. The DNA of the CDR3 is TGTGCCAGCAGCGTAGGGAGCGGGACTAACACCGGGGAGCTGTTTTTT. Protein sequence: CASSVGSGTNTGELFF.

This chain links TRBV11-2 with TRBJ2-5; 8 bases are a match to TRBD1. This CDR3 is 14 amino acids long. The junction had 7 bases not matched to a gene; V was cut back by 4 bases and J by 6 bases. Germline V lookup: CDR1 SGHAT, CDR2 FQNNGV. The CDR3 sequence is CASSWGQALKTQYF. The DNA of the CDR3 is TGTGCCAGCAGCTGGGGACAGGCACTAAAGACCCAGTACTTC. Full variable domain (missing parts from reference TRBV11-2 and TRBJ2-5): EAGVAQSPRYKIIEKRQSVAFWCNPISGHATLYWYQQILGQGPKLLIQFQNNGVVDDSQLPKDRFSAERLKGVDSTLKIQPAKLEDSAVYLCASSWGQALKTQYFGPGTRLLVL.

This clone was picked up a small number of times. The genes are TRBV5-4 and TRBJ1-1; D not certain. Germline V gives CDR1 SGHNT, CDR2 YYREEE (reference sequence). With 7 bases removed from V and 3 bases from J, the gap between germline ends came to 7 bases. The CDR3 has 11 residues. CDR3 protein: CASPEDTEAFF. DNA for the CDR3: TGTGCCAGCCCGGAGGACACTGAAGCTTTCTTT.

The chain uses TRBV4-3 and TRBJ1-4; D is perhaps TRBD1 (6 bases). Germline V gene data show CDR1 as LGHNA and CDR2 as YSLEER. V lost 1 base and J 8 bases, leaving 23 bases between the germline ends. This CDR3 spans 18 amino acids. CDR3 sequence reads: CASSQAVQGTIYTEKLFF. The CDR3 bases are TGCGCCAGCAGCCAAGCAGTACAGGGTACTATTTACACCGAAAAACTGTTTTTT.

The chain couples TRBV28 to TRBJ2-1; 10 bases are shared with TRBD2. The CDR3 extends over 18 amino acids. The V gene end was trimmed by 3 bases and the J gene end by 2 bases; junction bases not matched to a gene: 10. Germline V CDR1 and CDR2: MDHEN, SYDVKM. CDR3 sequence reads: CASSFRLAGARAYNEQFF. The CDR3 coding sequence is TGTGCCAGCAGTTTCCGGCTAGCGGGAGCTCGGGCCTACAATGAGCAGTTCTTC.

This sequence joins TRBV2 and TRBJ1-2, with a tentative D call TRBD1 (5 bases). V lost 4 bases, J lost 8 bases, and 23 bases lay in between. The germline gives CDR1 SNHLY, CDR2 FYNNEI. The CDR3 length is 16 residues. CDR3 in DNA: TGTGCCAGCAGTGTTGTCAGGGATGATAGGTTAGGCGGCTACACCTTC. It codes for CASSVVRDDRLGGYTF.

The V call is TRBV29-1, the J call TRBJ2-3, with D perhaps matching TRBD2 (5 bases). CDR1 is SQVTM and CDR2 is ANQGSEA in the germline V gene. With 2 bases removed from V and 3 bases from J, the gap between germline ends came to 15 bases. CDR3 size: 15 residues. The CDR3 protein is CSVESGNGLTDTQYF. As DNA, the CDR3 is TGCAGCGTTGAATCGGGGAACGGGCTAACAGATACGCAGTATTTT.

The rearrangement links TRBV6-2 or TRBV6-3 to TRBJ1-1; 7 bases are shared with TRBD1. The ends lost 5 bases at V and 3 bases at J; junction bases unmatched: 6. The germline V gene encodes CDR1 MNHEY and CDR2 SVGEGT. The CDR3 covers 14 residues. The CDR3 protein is CASSLRQGYTEAFF. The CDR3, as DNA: TGTGCCAGCAGTCTACGACAGGGATACACTGAAGCTTTCTTT.

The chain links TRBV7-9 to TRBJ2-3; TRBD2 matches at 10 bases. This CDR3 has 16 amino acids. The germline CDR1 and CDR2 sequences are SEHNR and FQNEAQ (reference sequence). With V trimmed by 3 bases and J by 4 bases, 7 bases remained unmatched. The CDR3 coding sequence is TGTGCCAGCAGCTTCGGTAGCGGGAGGATCTCAGATACGCAGTATTTT. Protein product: CASSFGSGRISDTQYF.

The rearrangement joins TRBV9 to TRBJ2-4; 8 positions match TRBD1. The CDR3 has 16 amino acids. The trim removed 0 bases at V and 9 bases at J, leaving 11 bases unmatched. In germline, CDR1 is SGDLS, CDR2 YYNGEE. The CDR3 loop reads CASSVDVGQASGIQYF. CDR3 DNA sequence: TGTGCCAGCAGCGTAGATGTGGGACAGGCATCGGGCATTCAGTACTTC.

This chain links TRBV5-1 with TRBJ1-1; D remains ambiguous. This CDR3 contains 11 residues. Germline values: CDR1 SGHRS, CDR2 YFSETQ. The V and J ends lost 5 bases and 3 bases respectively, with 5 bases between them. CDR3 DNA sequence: TGCGCCAGCAGTTATGACACTGAAGCTTTCTTT. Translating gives CASSYDTEAFF.

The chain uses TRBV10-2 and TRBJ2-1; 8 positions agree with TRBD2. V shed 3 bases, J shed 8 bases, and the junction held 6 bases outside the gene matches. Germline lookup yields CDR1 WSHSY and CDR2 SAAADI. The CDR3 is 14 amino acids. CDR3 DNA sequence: TGCGCCAGCAGTGATACCGGACTAGCTGATGAGCAGTTCTTC. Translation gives CASSDTGLADEQFF.

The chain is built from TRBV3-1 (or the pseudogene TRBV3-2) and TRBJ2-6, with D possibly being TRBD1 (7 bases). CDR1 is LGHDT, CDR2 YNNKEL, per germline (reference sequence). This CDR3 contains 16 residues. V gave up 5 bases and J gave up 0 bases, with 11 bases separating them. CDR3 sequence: CASSFQGGSGANVLTF. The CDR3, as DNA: TGTGCCAGCAGCTTTCAGGGGGGCTCTGGGGCCAACGTCCTGACTTTC.